Below are 29 T cell receptor beta chains sequenced from a single sample in a study of T cells after yellow fever vaccination. One entry per CDR3 protein, called by TCRdb with MiXCR from the 5' RACE reads. The sample holds 300,000 or so distinct CDR3 sequences; about an eighth are singletons and the top ten take about 0.54%. Material: CD4+ T cells sorted from PBMCs, obtained 45 days after the yellow fever booster vaccination. The receptor source for this set is a young man who received the YFV17D yellow fever vaccine.

This clonotype appeared many times. The gene calls are TRBV5-1 and TRBJ2-3; maybe TRBD1 (5 bases). Germline CDR1 is SGHRS and CDR2 is YFSETQ. This CDR3 has 15 amino acids. V gave up 4 bases and J gave up 0 bases, with 12 bases separating them. CDR3 amino acids: CASSTGYTSTDTQYF. CDR3 DNA: TGCGCCAGCAGCACAGGCTATACTAGCACAGATACGCAGTATTTT. Full variable domain (outside the CDR3, taken from reference TRBV5-1 and TRBJ2-3): KAGVTQTPRYLIKTRGQQVTLSCSPISGHRSVSWYQQTPGQGLQFLFEYFSETQRNKGNFPGRFSGRQFSNSRSEMNVSTLELGDSALYLCASSTGYTSTDTQYFGPGTRLTVL.

This clonotype was picked up a small number of times. The V call is TRBV7-2, the J call TRBJ2-7; no clear D gene. The CDR3 has 12 residues. Germline-derived CDR1 and CDR2 are SGHTA and FQGNSA. Trimming removed 4 bases from V and 0 bases from J, with 4 bases in between. DNA of the CDR3: TGTGCCAGCAGCTCCCTCTCCTACGAGCAGTACTTC. Protein sequence: CASSSLSYEQYF.

This clonotype occurred many times. The rearrangement links TRBV7-9 to TRBJ2-1; D may be TRBD2 (6 bases). In germline, CDR1 is SEHNR, CDR2 FQNEAQ (reference sequence). The CDR3 has 15 residues. V was trimmed by 1 base and J by 9 bases, leaving 16 bases between them. In DNA form, the CDR3 reads TGTGCCAGCAGCTTAGGGGGGGTGCTCCGGGGTGAGCAGTTCTTC. This gives the protein CASSLGGVLRGEQFF.

This clonotype was found a few times. The J gene is TRBJ2-5, the V gene TRBV20-1, with D perhaps matching TRBD1 (5 bases). Trimming shortened V by 6 bases and J by 0 bases, and 17 bases separated the two germline ends. CDR1 is DFQATT, CDR2 SNEGSKA, per germline (reference sequence). This CDR3 is built from 15 residues. The CDR3 bases are TGCAGTGCAACCCCTAGGGGTTCGTACCAAGAGACCCAGTACTTC. Translated: CSATPRGSYQETQYF.

This clonotype appeared a few times. The chain joins TRBV15 to TRBJ2-1; 7 bases are shared with TRBD2. The V gene end was trimmed by 5 bases and the J gene end by 0 bases; junction bases not matched to a gene: 4. The CDR3 consists of 15 residues. Germline values: CDR1 LNHNV, CDR2 YYDKDF (reference sequence). This CDR3 reads CATSLAVSSYNEQFF. The CDR3, as DNA: TGTGCCACCAGCCTAGCGGTGAGCTCCTACAATGAGCAGTTCTTC.

This clonotype was recorded many times. The V call is TRBV7-2, the J call TRBJ2-1; 11 bases agree with TRBD1. The CDR3 spans 15 residues. V gave up 1 base and J gave up 7 bases; unmatched junction bases: 3. Looked up from germline, CDR1 is SGHTA and CDR2 is FQGNSA. The CDR3 here is CASSLVGTGGNEQFF. The CDR3 DNA reads TGTGCCAGCAGCTTAGTTGGGACAGGGGGTAATGAGCAGTTCTTC.

This clonotype was observed a few times. The chain combines TRBV5-1 with TRBJ2-7, with 14 bases matching TRBD2. The V segment lost 0 bases and the J segment 3 bases; nucleotides outside the gene matches: 8. This CDR3 spans 18 amino acids. Per the germline V gene, CDR1 is SGHRS and CDR2 is YFSETQ. The CDR3 DNA is TGCGCCAGCAGCTTGGTCCCGCTAGGGACTAGCGGGAGCTACGAGCAGTACTTC. This sequence encodes CASSLVPLGTSGSYEQYF.

This clonotype appeared a few times. The chain has TRBV7-2 and TRBJ1-1; 7 nucleotides line up with TRBD1. Germline V lookup: CDR1 SGHTA, CDR2 FQGNSA. V trimming: 4 bases; J trimming: 5 bases; junction bases outside the gene matches: 10. This CDR3 has 15 amino acids. The CDR3 loop is CASSSRTGRGTEAFF. Written as DNA, the CDR3 is TGTGCCAGCAGCTCCCGGACAGGAAGAGGGACTGAAGCTTTCTTT.

The CDR3 is CASSEPEGGGGYEQYF. The CDR3 nucleotides are TGTGCCAGCAGTGAACCCGAAGGAGGGGGGGGGTACGAGCAGTACTTC. This chain joins TRBV2 and TRBJ2-7; D may be TRBD2 (7 bases). The germline V gene encodes CDR1 SNHLY and CDR2 FYNNEI. V lost 2 bases and J 4 bases, leaving 18 bases between the germline ends. The CDR3 contains 16 residues.

This clonotype turned up a few times. This chain connects TRBV21-1 to TRBJ2-5; TRBD1 is the table's D call, not checked against the DNA. TRBV21-1 is termed a pseudogene. This CDR3 is 16 amino acids long. CDR3 region: CASSKIEPHSQETQYF. In nucleotides, the CDR3 is TGTGCCAGCAGCAAGATCGAGCCCCACTCCCAAGAGACCCAGTACTTC.

The chain is built from TRBV29-1 and TRBJ2-5, with 10 bases matching TRBD2. V trimming: 3 bases; J trimming: 5 bases; junction bases outside the gene matches: 12. The V gene's germline CDR1 is SQVTM and CDR2 ANQGSEA. The CDR3 length is 16 residues. The CDR3 is CSVDRLAGAPGETQYF. CDR3 sequence (DNA): TGCAGCGTTGATCGGCTAGCGGGAGCGCCGGGGGAGACCCAGTACTTC.

This clonotype was recorded many times. The chain is built from TRBV6-5 and TRBJ2-7, with 10 bases fitting TRBD2. Germline V gene data show CDR1 as MNHEY and CDR2 as SVGAGI. V was clipped by 4 bases and J by 7 bases; unmatched bases: 13. This CDR3 spans 16 amino acids. The CDR3 sequence: CASSSNSASGSREQYF. CDR3 nucleotides: TGTGCCAGCAGTTCTAACTCGGCTAGCGGGAGTCGGGAGCAGTACTTC.

The chain links TRBV3-1 to TRBJ1-4; TRBD1 aligns across 8 bases. Germline-derived CDR1 and CDR2 are LGHDT and YNNKEL (reference sequence). The CDR3 is made up of 15 amino acids. The V segment lost 1 base and the J segment 3 bases; nucleotides outside the gene matches: 1. The CDR3 is CASSQGTGSNEKLFF. The CDR3 DNA is TGTGCCAGCAGCCAAGGGACAGGGTCTAATGAAAAACTGTTTTTT.

CDR3 residues: CASSERGIYYEQYF. The CDR3 DNA reads TGTGCCAGCAGTGAACGGGGAATTTACTACGAGCAGTACTTC. The chain carries TRBV2 and TRBJ2-7, with D possibly TRBD2 on 5 matching bases. The CDR3 sequence is 14 residues long. V was clipped by 2 bases and J by 3 bases, with 11 bases between them. Germline V gene data show CDR1 as SNHLY and CDR2 as FYNNEI.

The gene calls are TRBV18 and TRBJ1-5; D is possibly TRBD1 (5 bases). Germline V CDR1 and CDR2: KGHSH, LQKENI. This CDR3 has 15 amino acids. Trimming took off 0 bases at V and 0 bases at J, with 6 bases between the two ends. CDR3 sequence (DNA): TGTGCCAGCTCACCACCGGGGGGTAGCAATCAGCCCCAGCATTTT. Protein sequence: CASSPPGGSNQPQHF.

This clonotype was counted between two and nine times. The J gene is TRBJ2-3, the V gene TRBV28; 11 bases match TRBD2. Trimming took 3 bases from V and 3 from J; bases not matched to a gene: 5. CDR3 length: 16 amino acids. Germline V gene sequence: CDR1 MDHEN, CDR2 SYDVKM. CDR3 amino acids: CASSFLGLAETDTQYF. CDR3 nucleotides: TGTGCCAGCAGTTTCTTGGGACTAGCGGAAACAGATACGCAGTATTTT.

The chain joins TRBV12-3 or TRBV12-4 to TRBJ2-7; 9 nucleotides align to TRBD1. This CDR3 is built from 14 residues. The trim removed 6 bases at V and 6 bases at J, leaving 9 bases unmatched. CDR3 coding DNA: TGTGCCAGCAGCCCGGGACAGGGTTCTAGCGAGCAGTACTTC. It yields the protein CASSPGQGSSEQYF.

This clonotype has a handful of counts. V gene TRBV18 combines with J gene TRBJ2-1; D call uncertain. CDR3 length equals 13 residues. Trimming took 1 base from V and 4 from J, leaving 5 bases between them. Germline-derived CDR1 and CDR2 are KGHSH and LQKENI. As DNA, the CDR3 is TGTGCCAGCTCACCACGAGAGTACAATGAGCAGTTCTTC. Amino acid sequence: CASSPREYNEQFF.

This clonotype has a count of ten or more. The gene calls are TRBV18 and TRBJ2-7; D possibly matches TRBD1 or TRBD2 (5 bases each). This CDR3 is built from 17 residues. V lost 3 bases to trimming and J lost 3 bases, with 21 bases between them. Germline CDR1 is KGHSH and CDR2 is LQKENI. The CDR3 sequence: CASSPAVRGGFFYEQYF. The CDR3, as DNA: TGTGCCAGCTCACCGGCCGTGAGGGGTGGATTTTTCTACGAGCAGTACTTC.

V and J are TRBV20-1 and TRBJ2-1, with 8 bases matching TRBD2. Trimming cost V 5 bases and J 10 bases; bases outside gene matches: 7. This CDR3 has 12 amino acids. Per the germline V gene, CDR1 is DFQATT and CDR2 is SNEGSKA (reference sequence). CDR3 amino acids: CSASGTRLEQFF. The CDR3 DNA reads TGCAGTGCTTCCGGGACTAGATTAGAGCAGTTCTTC.

The chain has TRBV9 and TRBJ2-2; a weak D match, TRBD1 (5 bases). The CDR3 covers 15 residues. Trimming removed 5 bases at V and 8 bases at J, with 19 bases between. CDR1 and CDR2 (germline): SGDLS, YYNGEE. CDR3 in amino acids: CASRGPGLKTGELFF. In DNA, the CDR3 is TGTGCCAGCAGGGGGCCGGGTCTAAAGACGGGGGAGCTGTTTTTT.

This clonotype was detected many times. This rearrangement joins TRBV20-1 to TRBJ2-4; TRBD2 agrees at 11 bases. After removal of 6 bases from V and 9 bases from J, the junction contained 7 bases not matched to a gene. This CDR3 region has 13 residues. Germline loops: CDR1 DFQATT, CDR2 SNEGSKA (reference sequence). The CDR3 nucleotides are TGCAGTGCCGGGACTAGCGGAAGGGCCATTCAGTACTTC. Encoded protein: CSAGTSGRAIQYF.

This clonotype was detected a few times. In DNA form, the CDR3 reads TGTGCCAGCAGTGCCACTAGCGGGAGGGCCGATGAGCAGTTCTTC. This codes for CASSATSGRADEQFF. This chain connects TRBV2 to TRBJ2-1, with 13 bases that match TRBD2. The germline gives CDR1 SNHLY, CDR2 FYNNEI. The V segment lost 4 bases and the J segment 8 bases; nucleotides outside the gene matches: 5. This CDR3 spans 15 amino acids.

Comment on this clonotype: One base away lies a much larger clone, so this may be a sequencing read error. The rearrangement joins TRBV6-5 to TRBJ2-1, with a weak D call TRBD1 (6 bases). Germline values: CDR1 MNHEY, CDR2 SVGAGI. The V end was cut by 6 bases, the J end by 6 bases, with 6 bases between. The CDR3 is 11 residues long. The CDR3 DNA reads as TGTGCCAGCAGAGGGGGCAATGAGCAGTTCTTC. Translating it yields CASRGGNEQFF.

The sample holds a few counts of this clonotype. This rearrangement joins TRBV5-1 to TRBJ2-7; perhaps TRBD2 as D (6 bases). Trimming shortened V by 4 bases and J by 3 bases, and 14 bases separated the two germline ends. Germline V gives CDR1 SGHRS, CDR2 YFSETQ. The CDR3 has 14 amino acids. The CDR3 reads CASSNRDGGYEQYF. CDR3 sequence (DNA): TGCGCCAGCAGCAACCGGGACGGGGGCTACGAGCAGTACTTC. Full variable domain (remainder filled in from reference TRBV5-1 and TRBJ2-7): KAGVTQTPRYLIKTRGQQVTLSCSPISGHRSVSWYQQTPGQGLQFLFEYFSETQRNKGNFPGRFSGRQFSNSRSEMNVSTLELGDSALYLCASSNRDGGYEQYFGPGTRLTVT.

This clonotype was picked up a small number of times. The V and J genes are TRBV12-3 or TRBV12-4 and TRBJ2-2; 9 nucleotides align to TRBD2. J lost 2 bases, V lost 6 bases, and 7 bases had no gene match. CDR3 length: 16 residues. CDR3 residues: CASSRSGRLNTGELFF. CDR3 sequence (DNA): TGTGCCAGCAGCCGAAGCGGGAGGTTAAACACCGGGGAGCTGTTTTTT.

The rearrangement uses TRBV6-1 and TRBJ2-3, with D possibly matching TRBD2 (6 bases). Germline CDR1 MNHNS, CDR2 SASEGT. Trimming shortened V by 6 bases and J by 9 bases, and 16 bases separated the two germline ends. The CDR3 spans 13 residues. The CDR3 loop is CASRRTWEDTQYF. The CDR3 DNA is TGTGCCAGCAGAAGGACGTGGGAGGACACGCAGTATTTT.

This clonotype was counted a few times. The gene calls are TRBV7-2 and TRBJ2-5; tentatively, D is TRBD1 or TRBD2 (6 bases each). The germline V and J ends were trimmed by 3 bases and 2 bases, with 16 bases remaining between them. This CDR3 has 16 residues. Germline CDR1 is SGHTA and CDR2 is FQGNSA. The CDR3 coding sequence is TGTGCCAGCAGCTTGAATGGGGGGCTACAACAAGAGACCCAGTACTTC. This encodes CASSLNGGLQQETQYF.

This clonotype was recorded a few times. The chain is built from TRBV7-9 and TRBJ1-2; D call uncertain. The CDR3 consists of 13 residues. V was clipped by 1 base and J by 4 bases, with 7 bases between them. Germline-derived CDR1 and CDR2 are SEHNR and FQNEAQ (reference sequence). The CDR3 coding sequence is TGTGCCAGCAGCTTAGGGGCCCCCTATGGCTACACCTTC. This gives the protein CASSLGAPYGYTF.